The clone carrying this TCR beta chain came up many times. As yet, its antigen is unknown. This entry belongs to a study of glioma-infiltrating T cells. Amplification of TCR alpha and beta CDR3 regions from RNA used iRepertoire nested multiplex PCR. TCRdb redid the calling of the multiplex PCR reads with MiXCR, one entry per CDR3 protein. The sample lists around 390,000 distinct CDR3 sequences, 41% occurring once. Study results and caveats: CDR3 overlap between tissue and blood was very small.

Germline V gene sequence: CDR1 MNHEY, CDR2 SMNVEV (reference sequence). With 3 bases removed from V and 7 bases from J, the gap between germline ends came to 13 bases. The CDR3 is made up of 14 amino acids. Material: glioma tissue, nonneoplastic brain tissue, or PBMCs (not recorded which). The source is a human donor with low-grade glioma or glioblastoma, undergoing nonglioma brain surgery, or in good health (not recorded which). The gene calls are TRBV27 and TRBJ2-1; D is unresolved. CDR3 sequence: CASSFPGPTNEQFF. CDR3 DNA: TGTGCCAGCAGTTTTCCGGGCCCAACTAATGAGCAGTTCTTC.